The 25 T cell receptor beta chains listed next were all sequenced from one sample in a study of blood T cell repertoires in COVID-19. Assay: immunoSEQ multiplex PCR; the TCRdb copy retains only in-frame clones and omits some. The sample gives some 160,000 clones, approximately 90% of which show up once; around 1.9% is in the top ten. Material for sequencing was peripheral blood. All receptors derive from a man aged 45-65 years who had recovered from COVID-19.

The gene calls are TRBV5-1 and TRBJ2-1; unclear D gene. Between the trimmed V and J ends, which lost 3 bases and 0 bases, there was a span of 10 bases. The CDR3 spans 15 residues. Germline V gene data show CDR1 as SGHRS and CDR2 as YFSETQ. Here the CDR3 reads CASSSRLSSYNEQFF. CDR3 nucleotides: TGCGCCAGCAGCTCCCGACTGAGCTCCTACAATGAGCAGTTCTTC.

V and J are TRBV2 and TRBJ2-1; 7 bases agree with TRBD2. CDR1 and CDR2 from the germline V gene are SNHLY and FYNNEI. V lost 8 bases and J lost 10; bases outside the gene matches: 8. The CDR3 length is 12 residues. For the CDR3, the DNA is TGTGCCAGCGGGAGGGCTACGGGGGAGCAGTTCTTC. Translated: CASGRATGEQFF. Combining the CDR3 with reference TRBV2 and TRBJ2-1 gives the whole variable domain EPEVTQTPSHQVTQMGQEVILRCVPISNHLYFYWYRQILGQKVEFLVSFYNNEISEKSEIFDDQFSVERPDGSNFTLKIRSTKLEDSAMYFCASGRATGEQFFGPGTRLTVL.

This clone was seen a handful of times. The rearrangement uses TRBV10-1 and TRBJ1-6; the match to TRBD1 covers 10 bases. The CDR3 consists of 14 residues. V dropped 6 bases and J dropped 7; count of bases not matched to a gene: 3. Germline-derived CDR1 and CDR2 are WNHNN and SYGVQD (reference sequence). CDR3 DNA: TGCGCCAGCAGCCGGGACAGGGGAAATTCACCCCTCCACTTT. Translating it yields CASSRDRGNSPLHF.

This chain links TRBV5-1 with TRBJ1-2; D is undetermined. This CDR3 comprises 13 residues. Trimming took 2 bases from V and 2 from J, leaving 7 bases between them. From germline, CDR1 is SGHRS and CDR2 YFSETQ. CDR3 DNA sequence: TGCGCCAGCAGCTTTAGTCAAAACTATGGCTACACCTTC. Amino acid sequence: CASSFSQNYGYTF.

This chain links TRBV5-4 with TRBJ1-2; 7 bases line up with TRBD1. CDR1 and CDR2 (germline): SGHNT, YYREEE (reference sequence). This CDR3 has 15 residues. Trimming cost V 9 bases and J 8 bases; bases outside gene matches: 19. Written as DNA, the CDR3 is TGTGCCACCAGAACAATGAAAACAGGGGAAGAAGGCTACACCTTC. Protein: CATRTMKTGEEGYTF.

The chain combines TRBV18 with TRBJ2-7; 7 bases fit TRBD2. CDR3 length: 15 residues. J lost 2 bases, V lost 2 bases, and 6 bases had no gene match. The germline CDR1 and CDR2 sequences are KGHSH and LQKENI. The CDR3: CASSPGGGPTYEQYF. CDR3 in DNA: TGTGCCAGCTCACCAGGGGGGGGACCGACCTACGAGCAGTACTTC.

CDR3 nucleotides: TGTGCCAGCACCCAATTGGGACAGGGGGTCTATGGCTACACCTTC. Its protein product is CASTQLGQGVYGYTF. The J gene is TRBJ1-2, the V gene TRBV27, with 11 nucleotides matching TRBD1. CDR3 length: 15 residues. Germline CDR1 is MNHEY and CDR2 is SMNVEV (reference sequence). V dropped 7 bases and J dropped 4; count of bases not matched to a gene: 8.

V usage is TRBV14 and J usage is TRBJ2-7; a weak D match, TRBD2 (5 bases). Deletions cut 5 bases from V and 2 bases from J, with 13 bases between. Germline V gene data show CDR1 as SGHDN and CDR2 as FVKESK. The CDR3 is made up of 14 amino acids. This chain's CDR3 is CASSLTGIPYEQYF. The CDR3 bases are TGTGCCAGCAGCTTAACCGGGATCCCCTACGAGCAGTACTTC.

The genes are TRBV6-2 or TRBV6-3 and TRBJ2-3; 9 bases agree with TRBD2. V was clipped by 4 bases and J by 1 base; unmatched bases: 6. Germline V gives CDR1 MNHEY, CDR2 SVGEGT. The CDR3 consists of 16 residues. The CDR3 DNA reads as TGTGCCAGCAGTTCGGTAGCGGGAGCGCGCACAGATACGCAGTATTTT. It is translated as CASSSVAGARTDTQYF.

This clone was seen once. V usage is TRBV7-3 and J usage is TRBJ1-6; 7 nucleotides agree with TRBD1. The CDR3 length is 15 residues. CDR1 and CDR2 from the germline V gene are SGHTA and FQGTGA. After removal of 4 bases from V and 6 bases from J, the junction contained 6 bases not matched to a gene. CDR3 protein: CASSSQGSRNSPLHF. The CDR3 nucleotides are TGTGCCAGCAGCTCACAGGGGTCGCGTAATTCACCCCTCCACTTT.

The V gene is TRBV30, the J gene TRBJ2-7; no reliable D call. V was cut by 4 bases and J by 1 base, with 20 bases left in between. Germline CDR1 is GTSNPN and CDR2 is SVGIG (reference sequence). This CDR3 region has 16 residues. The CDR3 loop reads CAWTDFQTGKSYEQYF. The CDR3, as DNA: TGTGCCTGGACCGATTTCCAGACTGGCAAATCCTACGAGCAGTACTTC. Filled out from reference TRBV30 and TRBJ2-7, the complete variable domain reads SQTIHQWPATLVQPVGSPLSLECTVEGTSNPNLYWYRQAAGRGLQLLFYSVGIGQISSEVPQNLSASRPQDRQFILSSKKLLLSDSGFYLCAWTDFQTGKSYEQYFGPGTRLTVT.

The chain has TRBV28 and TRBJ1-2; tentatively, D is TRBD1 (5 bases). The CDR3 is 14 amino acids. The germline gives CDR1 MDHEN, CDR2 SYDVKM. The V and J ends lost 7 bases and 10 bases respectively, with 22 bases between them. CDR3 coding DNA: TGTGCCAGCACCCCTAGTGGGGGGAGGAATCCCTACACCTTC. It specifies CASTPSGGRNPYTF.

The rearrangement links TRBV4-3 to TRBJ1-2; 8 bases fit TRBD1. The CDR3 has 15 amino acids. CDR1 and CDR2 (germline): LGHNA, YSLEER. J lost 3 bases, V lost 0 bases, and 3 bases had no gene match. CDR3 residues: CASSQDGQGHYGYTF. CDR3 coding DNA: TGCGCCAGCAGCCAAGATGGACAGGGACACTATGGCTACACCTTC.

This rearrangement joins TRBV7-6 to TRBJ2-1; 9 bases agree with TRBD2. Germline trimming cut 5 bases from V and 5 bases from J; bases unmatched to any gene: 10. This CDR3 is 16 amino acids long. Germline assignment: CDR1 SGHVS and CDR2 FNYEAQ. This CDR3 reads CASSPQPSGNHNEQFF. As DNA, the CDR3 is TGTGCCAGCAGCCCCCAACCTAGCGGGAATCACAATGAGCAGTTCTTC. The variable domain in full, with the rest retrieved from reference TRBV7-6 and TRBJ2-1, is GAGVSQSPRYKVTKRGQDVALRCDPISGHVSLYWYRQALGQGPEFLTYFNYEAQQDKSGLPNDRFSAERPEGSISTLTIQRTEQRDSAMYRCASSPQPSGNHNEQFFGPGTRLTVL.

The rearrangement links TRBV6-5 to TRBJ1-6; maybe TRBD1 (6 bases). Germline V gives CDR1 MNHEY, CDR2 SVGAGI. Deletions cut 6 bases from V and 3 bases from J, with 9 bases between. The CDR3 spans 14 residues. The CDR3 bases are TGTGCCAGCAGAAGACAGGTCTATAATTCACCCCTCCACTTT. Protein sequence: CASRRQVYNSPLHF.

The chain employs TRBV11-2 and TRBJ2-1; 9 bases align to TRBD2. V lost 1 base and J lost 6; bases outside the gene matches: 1. Germline V CDR1 and CDR2: SGHAT, FQNNGV. This CDR3 has 14 residues. The CDR3 loop reads CASSLVAGVNEQFF. The CDR3 bases are TGTGCCAGCAGCTTAGTAGCGGGGGTCAATGAGCAGTTCTTC. The full variable domain, its missing parts supplied by reference TRBV11-2 and TRBJ2-1, is EAGVAQSPRYKIIEKRQSVAFWCNPISGHATLYWYQQILGQGPKLLIQFQNNGVVDDSQLPKDRFSAERLKGVDSTLKIQPAKLEDSAVYLCASSLVAGVNEQFFGPGTRLTVL.

The chain is built from TRBV6-5 and TRBJ1-1, with unresolved D. CDR1 is MNHEY, CDR2 SVGAGI, per germline. V lost 0 bases to trimming and J lost 3 bases, with 8 bases between them. This CDR3 is 14 amino acids long. The chain's CDR3 is CASSYSTWDTEAFF. The DNA for the CDR3 is TGTGCCAGCAGTTACTCGACTTGGGACACTGAAGCTTTCTTT.

The genes are TRBV9 and TRBJ2-1; D perhaps matches TRBD2 (5 bases). From germline, CDR1 is SGDLS and CDR2 YYNGEE. V lost 4 bases and J lost 6, with 8 bases in between. This CDR3 region has 12 residues. CDR3: CASSPGSNEQFF. Written as DNA, the CDR3 is TGTGCCAGCAGCCCGGGATCCAATGAGCAGTTCTTC.

Comments on this clone: The same CDR3 can be traced to other DNA sequences in this sample. The CDR3 DNA is TGTGCCAGCAGCGTAGAAGAGGATGGTGCTTCTAGCTCCTACGAGCAGTACTTC. Amino acid sequence: CASSVEEDGASSSYEQYF. The rearrangement joins TRBV9 to TRBJ2-7; D gene uncertain. Germline CDR1 and CDR2: SGDLS and YYNGEE. This CDR3 region has 18 residues. The ends were cut back, 0 bases at V and 0 bases at J, with 19 bases in the middle.

In this sample, this clone turned up once. The rearrangement joins TRBV19 to TRBJ1-2; TRBD1 might be the D (6 bases). CDR1 and CDR2 from the germline V gene are LNHDA and SQIVND (reference sequence). The CDR3 is made up of 13 amino acids. The ends were cut back, 7 bases at V and 3 bases at J, with 12 bases in the middle. CDR3 amino acids: CASTNRADYGYTF. For the CDR3, the DNA is TGTGCCAGTACAAACAGGGCGGACTATGGCTACACCTTC.

The V and J genes are TRBV6-5 and TRBJ2-5; 9 nucleotides align to TRBD1. The CDR3 covers 15 residues. The J segment lost 5 bases and the V segment lost 7 bases, leaving 11 bases of the junction unmatched. CDR1 is MNHEY, CDR2 SVGAGI, per germline. CDR3 residues: CASINRGRQDETQYF. In nucleotides, the CDR3 is TGTGCCAGCATTAACAGGGGGCGTCAGGATGAGACCCAGTACTTC.

The count of this clone is one. The V call is TRBV6-5, the J call TRBJ1-4; D is possibly TRBD1 (6 bases). There are 15 residues in the CDR3. Germline CDR1 and CDR2: MNHEY and SVGAGI. V was pared by 2 bases and J by 4 bases, with 11 bases between. The CDR3 protein is CASSYKGVYNEKLFF. CDR3 sequence (DNA): TGTGCCAGCAGTTACAAGGGGGTTTATAATGAAAAACTGTTTTTT.

The chain has TRBV6-1 and TRBJ2-3, with 12 positions matching TRBD2. CDR3 length: 17 amino acids. The junction had 8 bases not matched to a gene; V was cut back by 1 base and J by 6 bases. Germline-derived CDR1 and CDR2 are MNHNS and SASEGT. The CDR3 nucleotides read TGTGCCAGCAGTGAAGGAGCTAGCGGGAGGGCCCGGGATACGCAGTATTTT. It encodes CASSEGASGRARDTQYF.

The rearrangement uses TRBV11-3 and TRBJ2-1, with a possible D match to TRBD1 (6 bases). Trimming pared 1 base from V and 10 bases from J, leaving 11 bases between. CDR1 is SGHNT, CDR2 YENEEA, per germline. The CDR3 totals 13 residues. The CDR3 here is CASSLVGRGEQFF. CDR3 DNA sequence: TGTGCCAGCAGCTTAGTGGGCAGGGGCGAGCAGTTCTTC.

DNA for the CDR3: TGTGCCAGCAGCCCCGACGGCGAGGCCACTGAAGCTTTCTTT. This encodes CASSPDGEATEAFF. The genes are TRBV6-5 and TRBJ1-1, with D hard to call. Germline V gene sequence: CDR1 MNHEY, CDR2 SVGAGI. V lost 6 bases and J 4 bases, leaving 15 bases between the germline ends. This CDR3 spans 14 amino acids.